This T cell receptor (beta chain) was documented in a study of T-cell memory formation after mild COVID-19. At the level of the study: Among the donors, TCR clusters were largely specific to each donor.

This clonotype has only a few counts. A single record per CDR3 protein comes from TCRdb applying MiXCR to the 5' RACE reads. The sample shows over 400,000 distinct CDR3 sequences, about 22% of them seen only once. Trimming took 1 base from V and 1 from J, leaving 10 bases between them. CDR3 size: 15 residues. Germline loops: CDR1 SEHNR, CDR2 FQNEAQ (reference sequence). The sequenced material came from PBMCs or a T cell subset sorted from them (not recorded which). The V call is TRBV7-9, the J call TRBJ1-1; a possible D gene is TRBD1 (5 bases). This TCR was recovered from an adult woman who had mild COVID-19 (a few samples of this study predate the infection). Cell type and time point are not known. The CDR3 region is CASSLGGGTNTEAFF. In nucleotides, the CDR3 is TGTGCCAGCAGCTTAGGCGGGGGAACGAACACTGAAGCTTTCTTT. Combining the CDR3 with reference TRBV7-9 and TRBJ1-1 gives the whole variable domain DTGVSQNPRHKITKRGQNVTFRCDPISEHNRLYWYRQTLGQGPEFLTYFQNEAQLEKSRLLSDRFSAERPKGSFSTLEIQRTEQGDSAMYLCASSLGGGTNTEAFFGQGTRLTVV.